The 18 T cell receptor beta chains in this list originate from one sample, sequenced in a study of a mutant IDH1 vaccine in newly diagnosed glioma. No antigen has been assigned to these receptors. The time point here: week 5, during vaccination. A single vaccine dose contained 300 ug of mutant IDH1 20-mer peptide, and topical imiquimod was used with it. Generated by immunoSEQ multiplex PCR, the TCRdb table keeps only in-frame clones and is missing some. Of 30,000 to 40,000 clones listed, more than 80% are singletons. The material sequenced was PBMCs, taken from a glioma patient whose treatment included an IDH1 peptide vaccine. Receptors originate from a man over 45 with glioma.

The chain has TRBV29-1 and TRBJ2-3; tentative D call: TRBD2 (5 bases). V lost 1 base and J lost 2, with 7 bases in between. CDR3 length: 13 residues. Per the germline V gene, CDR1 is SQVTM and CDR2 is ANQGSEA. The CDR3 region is CSVEVDYTDTQYF. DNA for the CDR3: TGCAGCGTTGAAGTTGACTACACAGATACGCAGTATTTT.

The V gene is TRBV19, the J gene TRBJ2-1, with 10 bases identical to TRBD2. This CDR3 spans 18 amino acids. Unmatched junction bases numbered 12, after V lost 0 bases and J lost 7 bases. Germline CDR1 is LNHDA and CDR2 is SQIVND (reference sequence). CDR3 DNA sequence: TGTGCCAGTAGTATAGACTTCCGAGCGGGAGGGTATTCTAATGAGCAGTTCTTC. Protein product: CASSIDFRAGGYSNEQFF.

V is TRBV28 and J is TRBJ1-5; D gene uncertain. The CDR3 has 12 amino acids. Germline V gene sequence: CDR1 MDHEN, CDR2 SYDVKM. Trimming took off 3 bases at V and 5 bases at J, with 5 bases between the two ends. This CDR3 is CASSLSYQPQHF. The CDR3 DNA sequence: TGTGCCAGCAGTTTGAGTTATCAGCCCCAGCATTTT. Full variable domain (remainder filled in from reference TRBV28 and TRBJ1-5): DVKVTQSSRYLVKRTGEKVFLECVQDMDHENMFWYRQDPGLGLRLIYFSYDVKMKEKGDIPEGYSVSREKKERFSLILESASTNQTSMYLCASSLSYQPQHFGDGTRLSIL.

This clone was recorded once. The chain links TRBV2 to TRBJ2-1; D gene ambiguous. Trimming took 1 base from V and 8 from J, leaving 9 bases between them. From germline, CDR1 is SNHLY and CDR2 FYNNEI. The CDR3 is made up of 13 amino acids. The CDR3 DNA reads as TGTGCCAGCAGTGAAGAAGGTGGCGATGAGCAGTTCTTC. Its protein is CASSEEGGDEQFF. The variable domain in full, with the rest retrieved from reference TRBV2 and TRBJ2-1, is EPEVTQTPSHQVTQMGQEVILRCVPISNHLYFYWYRQILGQKVEFLVSFYNNEISEKSEIFDDQFSVERPDGSNFTLKIRSTKLEDSAMYFCASSEEGGDEQFFGPGTRLTVL.

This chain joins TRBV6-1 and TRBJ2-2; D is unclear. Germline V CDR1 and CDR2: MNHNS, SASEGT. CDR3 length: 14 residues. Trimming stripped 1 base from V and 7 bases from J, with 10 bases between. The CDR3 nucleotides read TGTGCCAGCAGTGAAGAGGCGGAGCACGGGGAGCTGTTTTTT. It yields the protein CASSEEAEHGELFF.

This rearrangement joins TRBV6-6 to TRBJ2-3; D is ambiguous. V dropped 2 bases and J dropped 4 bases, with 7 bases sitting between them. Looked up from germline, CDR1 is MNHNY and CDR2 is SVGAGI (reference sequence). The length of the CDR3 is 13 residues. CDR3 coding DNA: TGTGCCAGCAGTTACCAAACGGCAGATACGCAGTATTTT. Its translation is CASSYQTADTQYF.

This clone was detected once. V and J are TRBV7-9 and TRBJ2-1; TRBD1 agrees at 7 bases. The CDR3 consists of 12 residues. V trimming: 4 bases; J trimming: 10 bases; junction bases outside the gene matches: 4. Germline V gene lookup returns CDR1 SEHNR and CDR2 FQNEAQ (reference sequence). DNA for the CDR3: TGTGCCAGCAGCTCAGAGGACAGGGAGCAGTTCTTC. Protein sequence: CASSSEDREQFF.

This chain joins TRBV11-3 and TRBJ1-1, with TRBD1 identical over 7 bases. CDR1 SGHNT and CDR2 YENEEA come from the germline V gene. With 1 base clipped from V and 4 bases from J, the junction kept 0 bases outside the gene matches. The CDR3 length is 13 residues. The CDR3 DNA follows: TGTGCCAGCAGCTTAGGGGACAGCACTGAAGCTTTCTTT. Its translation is CASSLGDSTEAFF.

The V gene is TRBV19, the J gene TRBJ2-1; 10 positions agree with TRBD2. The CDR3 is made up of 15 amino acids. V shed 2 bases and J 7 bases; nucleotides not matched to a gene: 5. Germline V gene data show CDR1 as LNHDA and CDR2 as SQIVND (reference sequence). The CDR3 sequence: CASSISLAGQNEQFF. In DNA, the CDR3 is TGTGCCAGTAGTATATCACTAGCGGGGCAAAATGAGCAGTTCTTC.

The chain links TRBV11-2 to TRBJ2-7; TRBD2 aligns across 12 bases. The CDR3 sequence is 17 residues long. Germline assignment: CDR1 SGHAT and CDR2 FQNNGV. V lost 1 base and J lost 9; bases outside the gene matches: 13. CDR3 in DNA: TGTGCCAGCAGCTTAGTGACTAGCGGGAGCCTTAATCAGGGGCAGTACTTC. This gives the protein CASSLVTSGSLNQGQYF.

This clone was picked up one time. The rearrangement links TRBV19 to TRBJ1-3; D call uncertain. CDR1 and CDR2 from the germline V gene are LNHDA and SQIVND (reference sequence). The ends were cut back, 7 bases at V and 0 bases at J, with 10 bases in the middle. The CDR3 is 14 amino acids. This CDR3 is CASMDLYSGNTIYF. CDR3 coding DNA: TGTGCCAGTATGGACTTATACTCTGGAAACACCATATATTTT.

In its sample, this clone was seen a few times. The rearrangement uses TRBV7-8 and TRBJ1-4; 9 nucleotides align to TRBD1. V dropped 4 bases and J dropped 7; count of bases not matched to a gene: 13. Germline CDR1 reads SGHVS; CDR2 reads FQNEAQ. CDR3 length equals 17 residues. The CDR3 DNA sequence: TGTGCCAGCAGCTCACCCCTACAGGGGGCGGAGGGTGAAAAACTGTTTTTT. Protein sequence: CASSSPLQGAEGEKLFF.

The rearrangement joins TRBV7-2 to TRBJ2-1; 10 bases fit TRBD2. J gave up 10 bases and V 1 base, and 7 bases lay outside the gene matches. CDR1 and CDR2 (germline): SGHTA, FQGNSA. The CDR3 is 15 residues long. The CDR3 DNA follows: TGTGCCAGCAGCTTAGGTTCTAGCGGGAGTCGAGAGCAGTTCTTC. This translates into CASSLGSSGSREQFF.

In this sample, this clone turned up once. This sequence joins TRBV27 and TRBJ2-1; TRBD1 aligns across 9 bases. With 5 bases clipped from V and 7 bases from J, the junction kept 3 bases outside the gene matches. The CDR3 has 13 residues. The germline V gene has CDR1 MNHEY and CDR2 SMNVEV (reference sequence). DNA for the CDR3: TGTGCCAGCAGTCCGACAGGGGGGAATGAGCAGTTCTTC. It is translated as CASSPTGGNEQFF.

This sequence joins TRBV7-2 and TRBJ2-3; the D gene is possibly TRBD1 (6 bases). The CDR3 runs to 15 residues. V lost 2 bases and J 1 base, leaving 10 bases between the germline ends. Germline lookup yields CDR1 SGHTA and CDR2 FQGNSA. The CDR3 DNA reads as TGTGCCAGCAGCTTATTGGCAGGGGGCACAGATACGCAGTATTTT. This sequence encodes CASSLLAGGTDTQYF.

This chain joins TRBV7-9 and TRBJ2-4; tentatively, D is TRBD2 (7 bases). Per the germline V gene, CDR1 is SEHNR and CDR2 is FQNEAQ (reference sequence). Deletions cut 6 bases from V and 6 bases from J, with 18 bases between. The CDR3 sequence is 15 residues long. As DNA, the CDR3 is TGTGCCAGCAGTTACGACGGGGGGCCTGGAAACATTCAGTACTTC. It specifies CASSYDGGPGNIQYF.

The CDR3 nucleotides are TGCGCCAGCAAAGATCTCACGAACACTGAAGCTTTCTTT. It yields the protein CASKDLTNTEAFF. The V call is TRBV5-1, the J call TRBJ1-1; D not certain. Germline V lookup: CDR1 SGHRS, CDR2 YFSETQ. V was shortened by 6 bases and J by 1 base, with 10 bases between the two germline ends. The CDR3 is made up of 13 amino acids.

The CDR3 here is CASSVGTSDQETQYF. The CDR3 DNA is TGTGCCAGCAGCGTAGGGACTAGCGACCAAGAGACCCAGTACTTC. This rearrangement joins TRBV9 to TRBJ2-5, with 9 bases that match TRBD2. V shed 0 bases and J 0 bases; nucleotides not matched to a gene: 0. The CDR3 covers 15 residues. The germline gives CDR1 SGDLS, CDR2 YYNGEE.